The rows below give T cell receptor beta chains drawn from one sample of a study of cytomegalovirus exposure and HLA in healthy donors. Some clones are missing from TCRdb's copy, which holds only in-frame ones; the method was immunoSEQ multiplex PCR. The sample holds 150,000 to 200,000 clones, around 62% seen once. Input material: PBMCs. These receptors were collected from a man aged 35 to 55 in good health and CMV-seronegative. The CDR3 runs from the conserved cysteine through the conserved F or W. The order of the fields is V gene, CDR3 length, J gene, CDR3 protein.

>TRBV19|18|TRBJ2-7
CASSMSPPGLAGVHEQYF
>TRBV7-9|13|TRBJ2-3
CASSLAGADTQYF
>TRBV18|15|TRBJ2-7
CASSPPASGTYEQYF
>TRBV11-3|15|TRBJ2-2
CASSFARGDTGELFF
>TRBV6-5|15|TRBJ2-5
CASRGGLAGHETQYF
>TRBV6-5|13|TRBJ1-2
CASSPDSNYGYTF
>TRBV19|15|TRBJ2-1
CASSTVEGSYNEQFF
>TRBV10-3|15|TRBJ2-5
CAISESRDRGETQYF
>TRBV5-1|15|TRBJ2-7
CASSLWGGSSYEQYF
>TRBV6-1|14|TRBJ1-3
CASSARESGNTIYF
>TRBV4-2|14|TRBJ2-7
CASSQGGSGYEQYF
>TRBV7-9|14|TRBJ2-7
CASSLGQGEAEQYF
>TRBV6-1|14|TRBJ1-5
CASMPSGGGQPQHF
>TRBV9|19|TRBJ2-1
CASSGDPPQVAGGRDEQFF
>TRBV6-1|15|TRBJ2-3
CASSGLGVSTDTQYF
>TRBV23-1|17|TRBJ2-2
CASSQLDRGRHTGELFF
>TRBV5-1|15|TRBJ2-2
CASSLETGGIGELFF
>TRBV7-2|17|TRBJ2-3
CASSLLAGTGGADTQYF
>TRBV5-8|18|TRBJ2-1
CASSSGSGGLSSYNEQFF
>TRBV30|13|TRBJ1-4
CAWTLADTTQLFF
>TRBV5-6|14|TRBJ1-5
CASSLGLNNQPQHF
>TRBV6-1|17|TRBJ1-6
CASSEPQGQTAYSPLHF
>TRBV6-6|14|TRBJ1-1
CASRQVVLNTEAFF
>TRBV7-2|17|TRBJ2-7
CASSLRNTAGGSYEQYF
>TRBV18|15|TRBJ1-1
CASSLREGRNTEAFF
>TRBV7-9|15|TRBJ1-6
CASSLGPGDNSPLHF
>TRBV29-1|14|TRBJ2-3
CSVERQGSTDTQYF
>TRBV4-2|19|TRBJ2-4
CASSQVRTSGGTAKNIQYF
>TRBV9|17|TRBJ2-5
CASSVDQGLAGVGEQYF
>TRBV29-1|13|TRBJ2-3
CSALAGAEDTQYF
>TRBV5-1|15|TRBJ2-2
CASSLPTGGTGELFF
>TRBV30|14|TRBJ2-3
CAWSASGDLDTQYF
>TRBV5-1|14|TRBJ2-5
CASSLGRDQETQYF
>TRBV19|15|TRBJ2-7
CASSRQGIRAYEQYF
>TRBV19|14|TRBJ1-5
CASNPREGVQPQHF
>TRBV4-1|16|TRBJ1-3
CASSQPGSLGGNTIYF
>TRBV21-1|16|TRBJ2-5
CASSKVSGGAGETQYF
>TRBV25-1|16|TRBJ1-3
CASSEGSGLRGNTIYF
>TRBV4-2|20|TRBJ2-1
CASSQDGTSGRIGSYNEQFF
>TRBV29-1|13|TRBJ2-7
CSVRDTLAHEQYF
>TRBV25-1|18|TRBJ1-5
CASLRPGADPFSNQPQHF
>TRBV11-2|14|TRBJ2-1
CASSSPGQLNEQFF
>TRBV27|15|TRBJ2-3
CASTETGTGTDTQYF
>TRBV14|19|TRBJ1-5
CASSPHRTDRGYSNQPQHF
>TRBV28|17|TRBJ2-2
CASSPYPGQGATGELFF
>TRBV7-3|13|TRBJ2-1
CASSSSGGYEQFF
>TRBV6-5|15|TRBJ1-5
CASSSGHNSNQPQHF
>TRBV7-2|15|TRBJ2-2
CASSLERGGTGELFF
>TRBV10-2|13|TRBJ1-5
CASRDSFNQPQHF
>TRBV15|14|TRBJ1-5
CATSRDRGNQPQHF
>TRBV28|13|TRBJ1-2
CASSLAGGNGYTF
>TRBV6-5|13|TRBJ2-2
CASGGFDTGELFF
>TRBV28|15|TRBJ2-3
CASSPSGRVTDTQYF
>TRBV2|13|TRBJ2-1
CASRADRNNEQFF
>TRBV28|22|TRBJ2-1
CASSFAGSVGTSGRVSYNEQFF
>TRBV28|16|TRBJ2-2
CASSSVGQGNTGELFF
>TRBV19|15|TRBJ2-2
CASSIQGLNTGELFF
>TRBV10-3|15|TRBJ2-7
CAISDPGLALIKQYF